This paragraph covers one TCR beta chain sequence. Its antigen is undetermined. The record originates from a study of CD8+ T cells in alopecia areata. Study-wide context: Twice a day, 5 to 10 mg of oral tofacitinib was administered to treated patients. Whole-study findings and limits: Many expanded lesional clones persisted in scalp and blood during tofacitinib treatment. Scalp lesions, especially in alopecia totalis/universalis, had higher clonality than normal scalp. Although TCR sharing was seen in mice, sharing across patients was less clear, possibly for HLA-related reasons.

Treatment reported: oral pan-JAK inhibitor, 5-10 mg twice daily. Germline CDR1 and CDR2: SEHNR and FQNEAQ (reference sequence). V was clipped by 5 bases and J by 0 bases; unmatched bases: 8. The length of the CDR3 is 16 residues. RNA was extracted and reverse transcribed into cDNA as the sequencing template. Only in-frame clones appear in the TCRdb table, and some are missing; sequencing was by immunoSEQ multiplex PCR. The sample has around 110,000 clones, roughly 50% seen once. The rearrangement uses TRBV7-9 and TRBJ1-1; 8 positions match TRBD1. Sequencing used CD8+ T cells sorted from blood, obtained at week 24, from a patient treated with tofacitinib. This TCR came from a human donor with alopecia areata. This CDR3 reads CASSPHAGQVNTEAFF. The CDR3 coding sequence is TGTGCCAGCAGCCCTCACGCGGGACAGGTGAACACTGAAGCTTTCTTT.